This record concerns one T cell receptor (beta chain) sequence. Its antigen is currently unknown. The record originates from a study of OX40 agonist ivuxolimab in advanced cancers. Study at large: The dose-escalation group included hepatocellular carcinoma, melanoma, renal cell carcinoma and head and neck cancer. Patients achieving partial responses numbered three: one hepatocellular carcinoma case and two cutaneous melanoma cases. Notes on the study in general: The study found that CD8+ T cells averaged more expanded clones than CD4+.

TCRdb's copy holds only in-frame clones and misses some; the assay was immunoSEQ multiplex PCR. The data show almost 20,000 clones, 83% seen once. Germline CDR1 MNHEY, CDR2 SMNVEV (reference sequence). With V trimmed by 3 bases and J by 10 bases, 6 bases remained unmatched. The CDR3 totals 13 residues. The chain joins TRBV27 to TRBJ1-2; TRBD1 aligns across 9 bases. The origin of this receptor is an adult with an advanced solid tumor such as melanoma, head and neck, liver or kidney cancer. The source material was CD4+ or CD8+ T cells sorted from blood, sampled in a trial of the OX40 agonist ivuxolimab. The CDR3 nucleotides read TGTGCCAGCAGTTTGTGGACAGGGGTGGACTACACCTTC. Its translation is CASSLWTGVDYTF.